Listed below are T cell receptor beta chains from one sample, sequenced in a study of blood T cell repertoires in COVID-19. Method: immunoSEQ multiplex PCR; TCRdb's copy keeps in-frame clones and lacks some. This sample has more than 100,000 clones, with roughly nine tenths found just once. Sequenced sample: peripheral blood. The receptors were gathered from a woman aged 80 or older in a cohort sampled during active COVID-19. CDR3s include the opening cysteine and the closing phenylalanine or tryptophan. D genes are given only for firm matches. For some rows the clone size is stated as once, few or many, or as a class when expanded; others skip it.

v_call: TRBV5-1; d_call: TRBD1; clone_size: -; j_call: TRBJ2-2; cdr3_nt: TGCGCCAGCAGCAGCGGGACAGGGGGTACCGGGGAGCTGTTTTTT; cdr3_aa: CASSSGTGGTGELFF
v_call: TRBV7-3; d_call: TRBD1; clone_size: -; j_call: TRBJ1-2; cdr3_nt: TGTGCCAGCAGCTTAACTGCAGGGGGAATCTATGGCTACACCTTC; cdr3_aa: CASSLTAGGIYGYTF
v_call: TRBV2; d_call: TRBD2; clone_size: -; j_call: TRBJ2-3; cdr3_nt: TGTGCCAGCAGCAGGCCAGCGGGGAGCACAGATACGCAGTATTTT; cdr3_aa: CASSRPAGSTDTQYF
v_call: TRBV10-1; d_call: -; clone_size: once; j_call: TRBJ1-3; cdr3_nt: TGCGCCAGCAGTGAGTCCAGGGGATCGGCTGGAAACACCATATATTTT; cdr3_aa: CASSESRGSAGNTIYF
v_call: TRBV7-9; d_call: TRBD2; clone_size: -; j_call: TRBJ2-7; cdr3_nt: TGTGCCAGCAGCCACGGACTAGCGGGGGAACCCAGCTACGAGCAGTACTTC; cdr3_aa: CASSHGLAGEPSYEQYF
v_call: TRBV2; d_call: TRBD2; clone_size: -; j_call: TRBJ2-2; cdr3_nt: TGTGCCAGCAGGGTAGCGGGGGCGAACACCGGGGAGCTGTTTTTT; cdr3_aa: CASRVAGANTGELFF
v_call: TRBV19; d_call: -; clone_size: -; j_call: TRBJ1-2; cdr3_nt: TGTGCCAGTACCCCAACGGACAGTAACTATGGCTACACCTTC; cdr3_aa: CASTPTDSNYGYTF
v_call: TRBV3-1/TRBV3-2; d_call: -; clone_size: -; j_call: TRBJ2-2; cdr3_nt: TGTGCCAGTCGTGGAGCCGGGGAGCTGTTTTTT; cdr3_aa: CASRGAGELFF
v_call: TRBV7-3; d_call: -; clone_size: -; j_call: TRBJ1-6; cdr3_nt: TGTGCCAGCAGCTTAAAGACGGGGACTATAAGTTCACCCCTCCACTTT; cdr3_aa: CASSLKTGTISSPLHF
v_call: TRBV7-9; d_call: -; clone_size: -; j_call: TRBJ1-2; cdr3_nt: TGTGCCAGCAGCTTAGAGGGGGTCGCAGGGGTGAATGGCTACACCTTC; cdr3_aa: CASSLEGVAGVNGYTF
v_call: TRBV10-2; d_call: TRBD2; clone_size: -; j_call: TRBJ2-1; cdr3_nt: TGCGCCCCCCGACGACTAGCGGAAAGAAGCTCCTACAATGAGCAGTTCTTC; cdr3_aa: CAPRRLAERSSYNEQFF
v_call: TRBV7-9; d_call: -; clone_size: once; j_call: TRBJ2-3; cdr3_nt: TGTGCCAGCAGCTTAGAGGGGATTCAAGGGGATACGCAGTATTTT; cdr3_aa: CASSLEGIQGDTQYF
v_call: TRBV11-3; d_call: -; clone_size: -; j_call: TRBJ2-3; cdr3_nt: TGTGCCAGCAGCCACCCGGGGGATACGCAGTATTTT; cdr3_aa: CASSHPGDTQYF
v_call: TRBV12-3/TRBV12-4; d_call: TRBD2; clone_size: -; j_call: TRBJ2-3; cdr3_nt: TGTGCCAGCGCATCGGGGGGATCGCAGTATTTT; cdr3_aa: CASASGGSQYF
v_call: TRBV7-9; d_call: TRBD2; clone_size: -; j_call: TRBJ2-1; cdr3_nt: TGTGCCAGCTCCAGTAAGAAGAGGACTAGCGGGGGGGAAACGAATAAATACTCCTACAATGAGCAGTTCTTC; cdr3_aa: CASSSKKRTSGGETNKYSYNEQFF
v_call: TRBV27; d_call: TRBD1; clone_size: -; j_call: TRBJ2-6; cdr3_nt: TGTGCCAGCAGTTACAGGGGGCTATCCGGGGCCAACGTCCTGACTTTC; cdr3_aa: CASSYRGLSGANVLTF
v_call: TRBV6-5; d_call: TRBD1; clone_size: -; j_call: TRBJ2-2; cdr3_nt: TGTGCCAGCAGACTCGGGACAGGGTCGGTCGGGGAGCTGTTTTTT; cdr3_aa: CASRLGTGSVGELFF
v_call: TRBV9; d_call: -; clone_size: -; j_call: TRBJ2-1; cdr3_nt: TGTGCCAGCAGCCTTCTGGGGGGTATGTATGAGCAGTTCTTC; cdr3_aa: CASSLLGGMYEQFF
v_call: TRBV3-1/TRBV3-2; d_call: TRBD2; clone_size: -; j_call: TRBJ2-7; cdr3_nt: TGTGCCAGCAGCCAACGCTTGACTAGCGGGACTTACGAGCAGTACTTC; cdr3_aa: CASSQRLTSGTYEQYF
v_call: TRBV5-1; d_call: TRBD1; clone_size: -; j_call: TRBJ2-6; cdr3_nt: TGCGCCAGCAGCCCGGGACAGGGGACTGGGGCCAACGTCCTGACTTTC; cdr3_aa: CASSPGQGTGANVLTF
v_call: TRBV3-1/TRBV3-2; d_call: -; clone_size: -; j_call: TRBJ2-7; cdr3_nt: TGTGCCAGCAGCCAAGTCAGTTCCGAGCAGTACTTC; cdr3_aa: CASSQVSSEQYF
v_call: TRBV6-5; d_call: TRBD2; clone_size: -; j_call: TRBJ2-7; cdr3_nt: TGTGCCGGCAGTTCCGTACTAGCGGGCGCCTACGAGCAGTACTTC; cdr3_aa: CAGSSVLAGAYEQYF
v_call: TRBV7-3; d_call: TRBD2; clone_size: -; j_call: TRBJ2-7; cdr3_nt: TGTGCCAGCAGCGCGGGGGGGTACGAGCAGTACTTC; cdr3_aa: CASSAGGYEQYF
v_call: TRBV12-2; d_call: -; clone_size: -; j_call: TRBJ1-5; cdr3_nt: TGTGCAAGTCCCCGGACGGGGGGCCAGCATTTT; cdr3_aa: CASPRTGGQHF
v_call: TRBV4-2; d_call: -; clone_size: -; j_call: TRBJ2-3; cdr3_nt: TGTGCCAGCAGCCAAGTGACTAGCGGGACAGGGGCAGATACGCAGTATTTT; cdr3_aa: CASSQVTSGTGADTQYF